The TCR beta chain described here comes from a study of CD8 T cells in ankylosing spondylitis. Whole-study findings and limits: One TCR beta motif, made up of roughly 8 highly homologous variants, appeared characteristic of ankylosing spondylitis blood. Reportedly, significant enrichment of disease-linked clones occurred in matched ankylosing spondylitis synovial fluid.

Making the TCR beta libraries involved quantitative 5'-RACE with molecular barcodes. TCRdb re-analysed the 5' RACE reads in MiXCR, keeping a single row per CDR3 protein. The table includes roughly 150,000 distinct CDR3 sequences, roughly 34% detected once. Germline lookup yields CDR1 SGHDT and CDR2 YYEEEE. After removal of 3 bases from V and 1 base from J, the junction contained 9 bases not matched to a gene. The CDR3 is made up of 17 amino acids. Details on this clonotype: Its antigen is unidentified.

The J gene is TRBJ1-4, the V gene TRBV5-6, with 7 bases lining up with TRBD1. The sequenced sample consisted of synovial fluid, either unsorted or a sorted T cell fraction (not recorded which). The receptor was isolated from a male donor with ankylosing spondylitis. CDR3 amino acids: CASSSRTGGGTNEKLFF. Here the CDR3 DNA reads TGTGCCAGCAGCTCCCGGACAGGCGGGGGAACTAATGAAAAACTGTTTTTT.